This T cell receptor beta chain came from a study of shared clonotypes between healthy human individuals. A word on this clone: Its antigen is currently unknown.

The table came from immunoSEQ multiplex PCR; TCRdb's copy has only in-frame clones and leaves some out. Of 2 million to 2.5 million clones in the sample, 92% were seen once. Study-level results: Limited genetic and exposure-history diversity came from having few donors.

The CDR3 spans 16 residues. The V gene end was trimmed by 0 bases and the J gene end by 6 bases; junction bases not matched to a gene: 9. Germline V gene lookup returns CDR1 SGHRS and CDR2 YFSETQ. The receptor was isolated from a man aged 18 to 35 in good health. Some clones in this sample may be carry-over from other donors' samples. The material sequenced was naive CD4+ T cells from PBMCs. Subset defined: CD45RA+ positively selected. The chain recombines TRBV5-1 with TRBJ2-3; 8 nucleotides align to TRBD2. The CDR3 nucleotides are TGCGCCAGCAGCTTGGGGGGGACTAGTCCCGCCGATACGCAGTATTTT. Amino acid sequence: CASSLGGTSPADTQYF.